This T cell receptor beta chain stems from a study of shared clonotypes between healthy human individuals. Across the study: The donors, a couple of women and a few men, were aged 18 to 49. The study used three CD4 naive, three CD4 memory, two CD8 naive and one CD8 memory plate per donor. Notes on the study in general: It was the few donors that limited the genetic and exposure-history diversity represented.

The sample holds one count of this clone. Its antigen remains unidentified. Data came from immunoSEQ multiplex PCR; TCRdb stores just in-frame clones and leaves some out. The sample gives hundreds of thousands of clones, about 96% of which show up once; about 0.32% is in the top ten. The CDR3 covers 16 residues. Unmatched junction bases numbered 8, after V lost 1 base and J lost 2 bases. Per the germline V gene, CDR1 is SGHVS and CDR2 is FQNEAQ. The CD8 memory fraction combined CD45RO+ cells with TemRA cells (CCR7-negative CD45RA+). This chain links TRBV7-8 with TRBJ2-7; 7 bases fit TRBD1. The sample taken for sequencing was memory CD8+ T cells sorted from blood. Subset specified: CD45RO+ cells pooled with CCR7-negative TemRA cells. This TCR was recovered from a man aged 25-45 years in good health. CDR3 in amino acids: CASSLEVGDRTYEQYF. The CDR3 DNA reads as TGTGCCAGCAGCTTAGAGGTCGGGGACAGAACCTACGAGCAGTACTTC.